This is a list of T cell receptor beta chains from one sample in a study of blood T cell repertoires in COVID-19. Repertoires were generated with immunoSEQ multiplex PCR, while TCRdb's copy carries only in-frame clones and drops some. The sample consists of 150,000 to 180,000 clones, 65% to 85% of them appearing once. Sequenced material: peripheral blood. These receptors were taken from a woman older than 75 with acute or convalescent COVID-19. Both conserved end residues are part of each CDR3. The order of the fields is J gene, clone size, V gene, D gene, CDR3 protein, CDR3 DNA. The D gene is left open where the match is weak. The size entry is marked missing in some rows and otherwise reads once, few, many or a size class.

j_call: TRBJ1-4
clone_size: NA
v_call: TRBV11-1
d_call: NA
cdr3_aa: CASSYTGTRGKLFF
cdr3_nt: TGTGCCAGCAGCTATACCGGGACAAGAGGAAAACTGTTTTTT

j_call: TRBJ1-1
clone_size: few
v_call: TRBV7-3
d_call: NA
cdr3_aa: CASSSDSVNTEAFF
cdr3_nt: TGTGCCAGCAGCTCGGACAGCGTGAACACTGAAGCTTTCTTT

j_call: TRBJ1-1
clone_size: NA
v_call: TRBV4-2
d_call: NA
cdr3_aa: CASSPRLGVPHTEAFF
cdr3_nt: TGTGCCAGCAGCCCCCGCCTCGGGGTTCCGCACACTGAAGCTTTCTTT

j_call: TRBJ1-6
clone_size: NA
v_call: TRBV18
d_call: NA
cdr3_aa: CASSERGSYNSPLHF
cdr3_nt: TGTGCCAGCTCGGAACGGGGCTCCTATAATTCACCCCTCCACTTT

j_call: TRBJ1-2
clone_size: NA
v_call: TRBV15
d_call: NA
cdr3_aa: CATSSQERDGYTF
cdr3_nt: TGTGCCACCAGCAGCCAGGAGAGGGATGGCTACACCTTC

j_call: TRBJ1-5
clone_size: NA
v_call: TRBV3-1/TRBV3-2
d_call: TRBD1
cdr3_aa: CASSQGTGDQPQHF
cdr3_nt: TGTGCCAGCAGCCAAGGCACAGGGGATCAGCCCCAGCATTTT

j_call: TRBJ2-5
clone_size: NA
v_call: TRBV18
d_call: NA
cdr3_aa: CASSSTTGLETQYF
cdr3_nt: TGTGCCAGCTCATCGACTACAGGGCTGGAGACCCAGTACTTC

j_call: TRBJ1-1
clone_size: once
v_call: TRBV3-1/TRBV3-2
d_call: NA
cdr3_aa: CASSQARNTEAFF
cdr3_nt: TGTGCCAGCAGCCAAGCCAGGAACACTGAAGCTTTCTTT

j_call: TRBJ2-1
clone_size: NA
v_call: TRBV6-5
d_call: NA
cdr3_aa: CASSYYDLEGYNEQFF
cdr3_nt: TGTGCCAGCAGTTACTATGACCTGGAGGGTTACAATGAGCAGTTCTTC

j_call: TRBJ1-2
clone_size: few
v_call: TRBV29-1
d_call: NA
cdr3_aa: CSVEIRVSSSYGYTF
cdr3_nt: TGCAGCGTTGAAATCAGGGTGTCTTCATCTTATGGCTACACCTTC

j_call: TRBJ2-7
clone_size: NA
v_call: TRBV29-1
d_call: NA
cdr3_aa: CSVGQEAKQYF
cdr3_nt: TGCAGCGTTGGACAGGAAGCCAAACAGTACTTC

j_call: TRBJ1-4
clone_size: once
v_call: TRBV4-1
d_call: NA
cdr3_aa: CASSQDQVQGGEKLFF
cdr3_nt: TGCGCCAGCAGCCAAGATCAAGTACAGGGTGGGGAAAAACTGTTTTTT